Each of the 25 T cell receptor beta chains below was sequenced from the same sample in a study of spatial heterogeneity in lung cancer. The sample's time point: sample taken at primary tumor resection. The sequenced material consisted of unsorted whole RNA from tumor, nontumor lung or frozen PBMC. TCRdb called the 5' RACE reads again in MiXCR, with one record for every CDR3 protein. Of more than 85,000 distinct CDR3 sequences in the sample, roughly 8.7% were seen once. Sequencing was performed on PBMCs, taken at surgery. Receptors originate from a male donor with early-stage non-small cell lung cancer.

A few counts support this clonotype. This chain connects TRBV5-5 to TRBJ2-2; possible D gene TRBD1, 6 bases. Germline CDR1 reads SGHKS; CDR2 reads YYEKEE (reference sequence). The CDR3 runs 15 residues. The germline V and J ends were trimmed by 0 bases and 6 bases, with 12 bases remaining between them. The CDR3 here is CASSLGQVFPGELFF. CDR3 sequence (DNA): TGTGCCAGCAGCTTGGGACAGGTCTTCCCCGGGGAGCTGTTTTTT. Supplemented by reference TRBV5-5 and TRBJ2-2, the full variable domain reads DAGVTQSPTHLIKTRGQQVTLRCSPISGHKSVSWYQQVLGQGPQFIFQYYEKEERGRGNFPDRFSARQFPNYSSELNVNALLLGDSALYLCASSLGQVFPGELFFGEGSRLTVL.

Only a few counts were recorded for this clonotype. The rearrangement links TRBV29-1 to TRBJ2-3; D might be TRBD1 or TRBD2, each matching 6 bases. CDR1 is SQVTM, CDR2 ANQGSEA, per germline. The V end lost 3 bases, the J end lost 3 bases, and 16 bases lay between the germline ends. The CDR3 covers 15 residues. CDR3 DNA: TGCAGCGTTGACCTCTGGGGGGCGGGAACAGATACGCAGTATTTT. It specifies CSVDLWGAGTDTQYF.

The sample holds a few counts of this clonotype. The gene calls are TRBV9 and TRBJ2-3, with D perhaps matching TRBD2 (6 bases). The V gene lost 2 bases and the J gene lost 8 bases, with 18 bases spanning the gap. The CDR3 length is 15 residues. Germline values: CDR1 SGDLS, CDR2 YYNGEE. The DNA for the CDR3 is TGTGCCAGCAGCGTTCGGGACTCCCCAGAGGGTACGCAGTATTTT. It specifies CASSVRDSPEGTQYF.

At least ten counts were recorded for this clonotype. The chain couples TRBV5-1 to TRBJ2-4, with D maybe TRBD1 (6 bases). V gave up 4 bases and J gave up 9 bases, with 17 bases separating them. The CDR3 extends over 14 amino acids. The germline V gene has CDR1 SGHRS and CDR2 YFSETQ. For the CDR3, the DNA is TGCGCCAGCAGCACGGACGACAGGACCGGCATTCAGTACTTC. Translating gives CASSTDDRTGIQYF.

This clonotype was recorded a few times. This sequence joins TRBV20-1 and TRBJ1-1; D is undetermined. V was cut by 3 bases and J by 1 base, with 9 bases left in between. The CDR3 spans 13 residues. Per germline, CDR1 DFQATT and CDR2 SNEGSKA (reference sequence). The CDR3, as DNA: TGCAGTGCTAGCGCCGCCAGGAACACTGAAGCTTTCTTT. Protein product: CSASAARNTEAFF.

The rearrangement links TRBV7-2 to TRBJ2-3, with TRBD2 as a possible D gene (5 bases). Trimming pared 6 bases from V and 4 bases from J, leaving 11 bases between. The germline V gene has CDR1 SGHTA and CDR2 FQGNSA. This CDR3 has 13 amino acids. The CDR3 nucleotides are TGTGCCAGCAGGCGGGCAGAGGCAGATACGCAGTATTTT. Encoded protein: CASRRAEADTQYF.

The sample holds a few counts of this clonotype. The rearrangement joins TRBV4-2 to TRBJ2-3, with 9 nucleotides matching TRBD2. Germline loops: CDR1 LGHNA, CDR2 YNFKEQ. This CDR3 has 18 residues. The V gene end was trimmed by 0 bases and the J gene end by 0 bases; junction bases not matched to a gene: 7. Here the CDR3 reads CASSQDRLLAGSTDTQYF. CDR3 coding DNA: TGTGCCAGCAGCCAAGACAGGCTACTAGCGGGTAGCACAGATACGCAGTATTTT.

This clonotype showed up many times. The J gene is TRBJ2-2, the V gene TRBV12-3 or TRBV12-4; 7 bases agree with TRBD2. The CDR3 covers 15 residues. The junction had 4 bases not matched to a gene; V was cut back by 1 base and J by 5 bases. The DNA of the CDR3 is TGTGCCAGCAGTTTAGGGGGAGGGAGGACCGGGGAGCTGTTTTTT. Its protein is CASSLGGGRTGELFF.

This clonotype was observed many times. The chain uses TRBV29-1 and TRBJ2-5; weak D call: TRBD1 (6 bases). Germline values: CDR1 SQVTM, CDR2 ANQGSEA. V lost 4 bases and J 4 bases, leaving 16 bases between the germline ends. CDR3 length: 14 residues. Written as DNA, the CDR3 is TGCAGCGTTGGGCAACAGGGCCTAGGAGAGACCCAGTACTTC. Residues: CSVGQQGLGETQYF.

The chain couples TRBV7-4 to TRBJ1-5; 8 bases are a match to TRBD1. CDR1 SGHVT and CDR2 SQSDAQ come from the germline V gene. This CDR3 spans 15 amino acids. The V and J ends lost 6 bases and 5 bases, in that order; junction bases with no gene match: 9. CDR3: CASSRTGCRDQPQHF. CDR3 DNA sequence: TGTGCCAGCAGTCGGACAGGGTGTAGGGATCAGCCCCAGCATTTT.

This clonotype appeared many times. The V call is TRBV20-1, the J call TRBJ2-5, with D possibly TRBD2 on 5 matching bases. The CDR3 spans 12 residues. Germline-derived CDR1 and CDR2 are DFQATT and SNEGSKA (reference sequence). With 4 bases removed from V and 5 bases from J, the gap between germline ends came to 11 bases. As DNA, the CDR3 is TGCAGTGCTAACGGGGATCTGGAGACCCAGTACTTC. This sequence encodes CSANGDLETQYF.

The genes are TRBV20-1 and TRBJ2-3, with no clear D. This CDR3 is 14 amino acids long. Germline V lookup: CDR1 DFQATT, CDR2 SNEGSKA (reference sequence). V lost 0 bases, J lost 4 bases, and 11 bases lay in between. DNA of the CDR3: TGCAGTGCTAGAGATCCCGGGTCGTCAGATACGCAGTATTTT. This codes for CSARDPGSSDTQYF.

This clonotype showed up just a few times. This rearrangement joins TRBV7-2 to TRBJ2-5, with D hard to call. V gave up 5 bases and J gave up 5 bases, with 9 bases separating them. Germline V lookup: CDR1 SGHTA, CDR2 FQGNSA. The CDR3 is 12 residues long. The CDR3, as DNA: TGTGCCAGCAGCCTGATTCGCGAGACCCAGTACTTC. Its translation is CASSLIRETQYF. Together with reference TRBV7-2 and TRBJ2-5, the CDR3 gives the full variable domain: GAGVSQSPSNKVTEKGKDVELRCDPISGHTALYWYRQSLGQGLEFLIYFQGNSAPDKSGLPSDRFSAERTGGSVSTLTIQRTQQEDSAVYLCASSLIRETQYFGPGTRLLVL.

In this sample, this clonotype turned up a few times. The chain combines TRBV7-9 with TRBJ1-3; perhaps TRBD1 as D (6 bases). In germline, CDR1 is SEHNR, CDR2 FQNEAQ (reference sequence). Trimming took 3 bases from V and 1 from J, leaving 13 bases between them. CDR3 size: 16 residues. The CDR3 protein is CASSFVRGGSGNTIYF. The CDR3, as DNA: TGTGCCAGCAGCTTTGTCAGGGGCGGTTCTGGAAACACCATATATTTT. The full variable domain, in which reference TRBV7-9 and TRBJ1-3 provide the parts outside the CDR3, is DTGVSQNPRHKITKRGQNVTFRCDPISEHNRLYWYRQTLGQGPEFLTYFQNEAQLEKSRLLSDRFSAERPKGSFSTLEIQRTEQGDSAMYLCASSFVRGGSGNTIYFGEGSWLTVV.

As to this clonotype: A single base separates this from a much larger clone, so it may be a read error. V is TRBV7-9 and J is TRBJ2-7; no definite D call. The germline V gene has CDR1 SEHNR and CDR2 FQNEAQ (reference sequence). This CDR3 has 14 amino acids. The CDR3, as DNA: TGTCCCAGCAGCTTAGGATCGGCCGCCTACGAGCAGTACTTC. This encodes CPSSLGSAAYEQYF.

The chain couples TRBV20-1 to TRBJ2-3, with D perhaps TRBD1 or TRBD2 (6 bases each). Trimming pared 3 bases from V and 4 bases from J, leaving 23 bases between. The length of the CDR3 is 17 residues. Germline CDR1 reads DFQATT; CDR2 reads SNEGSKA (reference sequence). The CDR3 region is CSASLPSGGGRADTQYF. CDR3 DNA: TGCAGTGCTAGTCTCCCCTCCGGGGGCGGAAGGGCAGATACGCAGTATTTT.

The V and J genes are TRBV4-2 and TRBJ2-3, with TRBD1 identical over 8 bases. Germline CDR1 reads LGHNA; CDR2 reads YNFKEQ. With 8 bases clipped from V and 6 bases from J, the junction kept 4 bases outside the gene matches. CDR3 length equals 12 residues. This chain's CDR3 is CASAGGRDTQYF. The CDR3 DNA is TGTGCCAGCGCAGGGGGCAGGGATACGCAGTATTTT.

This clonotype was seen only a few times. The chain couples TRBV2 to TRBJ2-7, with D possibly matching TRBD2 (7 bases). V was trimmed by 7 bases and J by 3 bases, leaving 22 bases between them. The CDR3 spans 16 residues. Germline CDR1 SNHLY, CDR2 FYNNEI. DNA for the CDR3: TGTGCCAGCATGGGATTCGGGGGGCCTCCCAGCTACGAGCAGTACTTC. As protein: CASMGFGGPPSYEQYF.

This clonotype has just a few counts. The chain combines TRBV18 with TRBJ1-6; TRBD1 is a possible D gene (5 bases). CDR3 length: 15 residues. V gave up 5 bases and J gave up 7 bases, with 15 bases separating them. CDR1 and CDR2 (germline): KGHSH, LQKENI. The CDR3 nucleotides read TGTGCCAGCTCATTTCAACAGAAGGGGAATTCACCCCTCCACTTT. Amino acids: CASSFQQKGNSPLHF. The full variable domain, in which reference TRBV18 and TRBJ1-6 provide the parts outside the CDR3, is NAGVMQNPRHLVRRRGQEARLRCSPMKGHSHVYWYRQLPEEGLKFMVYLQKENIIDESGMPKERFSAEFPKEGPSILRIQQVVRGDSAAYFCASSFQQKGNSPLHFGNGTRLTVT.

V usage is TRBV28 and J usage is TRBJ1-1, with D tentatively TRBD1 (5 bases). Trimming took off 2 bases at V and 1 base at J, with 17 bases between the two ends. The germline V gene has CDR1 MDHEN and CDR2 SYDVKM. The CDR3 covers 17 residues. The CDR3 spells CASSLKSGVKWNTEAFF. DNA of the CDR3: TGTGCCAGCAGTTTAAAGTCGGGGGTCAAATGGAACACTGAAGCTTTCTTT.

This clonotype was found a few times. The chain has TRBV7-9 and TRBJ1-5, with D hard to call. The CDR3 is 12 residues long. CDR1 SEHNR and CDR2 FQNEAQ come from the germline V gene (reference sequence). V was clipped by 1 base and J by 9 bases, with 7 bases between them. DNA for the CDR3: TGTGCCAGCAGCTTAGACCGCCGGCCCCAGCATTTT. This encodes CASSLDRRPQHF.

In its sample, this clonotype was seen a few times. The genes are TRBV5-1 and TRBJ2-7, with a possible D match to TRBD2 (6 bases). The CDR3 contains 13 residues. The germline CDR1 and CDR2 sequences are SGHRS and YFSETQ. Between the trimmed V and J ends, which lost 1 base and 6 bases, there was a span of 11 bases. The CDR3 region is CASSLFGAGEQYF. CDR3 sequence (DNA): TGCGCCAGCAGCTTGTTTGGAGCGGGCGAGCAGTACTTC.

This clonotype has ten or more counts. V usage is TRBV2 and J usage is TRBJ1-1; D gene unclear. CDR1 and CDR2 from the germline V gene are SNHLY and FYNNEI. The V end lost 4 bases, the J end lost 7 bases, and 13 bases lay between the germline ends. The CDR3 has 13 amino acids. The CDR3: CASSGPGELEAFF. CDR3 DNA: TGTGCCAGCAGTGGCCCGGGCGAGCTTGAAGCTTTCTTT.

This clonotype was detected a few times. V is TRBV13 and J is TRBJ2-3; D unclear. The V gene's germline CDR1 is PRHDT and CDR2 FYEKMQ (reference sequence). Trimming took off 2 bases at V and 3 bases at J, with 9 bases between the two ends. The CDR3 length is 14 residues. This CDR3 is CASSLYQKTDTQYF. Here the CDR3 DNA reads TGTGCCAGCAGCTTATACCAGAAGACAGATACGCAGTATTTT.

The chain uses TRBV7-9 and TRBJ2-1; no reliable D call. V was shortened by 3 bases and J by 7 bases, with 7 bases between the two germline ends. Germline V gives CDR1 SEHNR, CDR2 FQNEAQ (reference sequence). The CDR3 extends over 12 amino acids. Here the CDR3 reads CASSFLENEQFF. The CDR3 DNA reads as TGTGCCAGCAGCTTCCTCGAAAATGAGCAGTTCTTC.